This T cell receptor (beta chain) emerged from a study of PD-L1 blockade in urothelial cancer. Across the study: The median T cell count in blood samples was approximately 140,000.

Time point in this sample: pretreatment peripheral blood. This table comes from immunoSEQ multiplex PCR, and its TCRdb copy is limited to in-frame clones, with some not included. This repertoire shows some 71,000 clones, about 82% found once; its top ten account for about 6.2%. The ends were cut back, 2 bases at V and 6 bases at J, with 10 bases in the middle. Germline V CDR1 and CDR2: SGHTA, FQGTGA. The CDR3 has 13 residues. The TCR comes from a man in his forties with urothelial cancer. The material was PBMCs, obtained around atezolizumab (anti-PD-L1) treatment. This chain links TRBV7-3 with TRBJ1-2; D is possibly TRBD1 (5 bases). The CDR3 loop is CASSLGAGNGYTF. The DNA for the CDR3 is TGTGCCAGCAGCTTAGGAGCAGGGAATGGCTACACCTTC.